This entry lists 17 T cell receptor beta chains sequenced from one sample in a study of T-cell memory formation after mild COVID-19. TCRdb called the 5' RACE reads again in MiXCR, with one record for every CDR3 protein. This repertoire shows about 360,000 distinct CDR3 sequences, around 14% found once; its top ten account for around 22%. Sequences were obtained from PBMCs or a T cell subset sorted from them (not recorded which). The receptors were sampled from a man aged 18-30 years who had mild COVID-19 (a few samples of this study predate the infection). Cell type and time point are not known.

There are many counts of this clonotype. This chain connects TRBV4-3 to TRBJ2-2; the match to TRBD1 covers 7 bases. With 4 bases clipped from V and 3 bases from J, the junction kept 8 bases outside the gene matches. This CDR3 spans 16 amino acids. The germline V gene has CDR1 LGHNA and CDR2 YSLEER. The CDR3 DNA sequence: TGCGCCAGCAGCCGCAGAGGGGGCGCCGACACCGGGGAGCTGTTTTTT. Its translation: CASSRRGGADTGELFF.

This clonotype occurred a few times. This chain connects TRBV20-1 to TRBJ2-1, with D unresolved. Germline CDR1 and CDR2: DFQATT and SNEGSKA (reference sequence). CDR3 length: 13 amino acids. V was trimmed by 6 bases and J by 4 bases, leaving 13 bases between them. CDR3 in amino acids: CSALSSGYNEQFF. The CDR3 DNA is TGCAGTGCCTTGTCCTCTGGGTACAATGAGCAGTTCTTC.

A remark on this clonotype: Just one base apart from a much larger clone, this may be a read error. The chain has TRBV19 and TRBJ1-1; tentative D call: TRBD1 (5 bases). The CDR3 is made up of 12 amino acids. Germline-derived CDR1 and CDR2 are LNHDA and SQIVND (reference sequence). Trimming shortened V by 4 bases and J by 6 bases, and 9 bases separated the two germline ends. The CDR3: CASSTWGAEAFF. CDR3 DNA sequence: TGTGCCAGTAGTACGTGGGGGGCTGAAGCTTTCTTT.

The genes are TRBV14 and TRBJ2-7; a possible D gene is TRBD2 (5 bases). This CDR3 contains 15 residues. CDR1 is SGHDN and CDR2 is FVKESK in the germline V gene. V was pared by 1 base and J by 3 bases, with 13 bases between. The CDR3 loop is CASSQGHGGFYEQYV. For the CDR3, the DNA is TGTGCCAGCAGCCAAGGGCATGGAGGATTCTACGAGCAGTACGTC.

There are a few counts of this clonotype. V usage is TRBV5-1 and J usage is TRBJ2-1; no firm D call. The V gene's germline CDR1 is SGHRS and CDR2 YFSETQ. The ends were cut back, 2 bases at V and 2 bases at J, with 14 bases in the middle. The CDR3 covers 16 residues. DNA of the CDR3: TGCGCCAGCAGCTTTCCCGGCGGCGGTACCTACAATGAGCAGTTCTTC. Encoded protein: CASSFPGGGTYNEQFF.

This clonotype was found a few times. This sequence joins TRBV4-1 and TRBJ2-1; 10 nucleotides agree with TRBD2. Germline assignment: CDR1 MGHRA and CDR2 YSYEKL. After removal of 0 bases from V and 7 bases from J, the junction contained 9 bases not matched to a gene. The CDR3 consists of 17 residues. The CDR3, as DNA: TGCGCCAGCAGCCAAGATCGAAATAGCGGGGGGATTAATGAGCAGTTCTTC. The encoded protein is CASSQDRNSGGINEQFF.

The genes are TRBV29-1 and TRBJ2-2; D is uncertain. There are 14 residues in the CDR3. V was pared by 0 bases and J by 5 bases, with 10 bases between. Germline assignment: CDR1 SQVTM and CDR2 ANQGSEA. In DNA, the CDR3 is TGCAGCGTTGAAGATCTCGTACAAACCGGGGAGCTGTTTTTT. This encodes CSVEDLVQTGELFF.

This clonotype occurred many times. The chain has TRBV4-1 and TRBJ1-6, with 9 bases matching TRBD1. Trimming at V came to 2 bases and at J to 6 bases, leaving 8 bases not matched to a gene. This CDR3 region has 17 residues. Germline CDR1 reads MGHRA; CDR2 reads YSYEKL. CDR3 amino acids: CASSQRQGDRFNSPLHF. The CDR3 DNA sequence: TGCGCCAGCAGCCAAAGACAGGGGGATCGCTTTAATTCACCCCTCCACTTT.

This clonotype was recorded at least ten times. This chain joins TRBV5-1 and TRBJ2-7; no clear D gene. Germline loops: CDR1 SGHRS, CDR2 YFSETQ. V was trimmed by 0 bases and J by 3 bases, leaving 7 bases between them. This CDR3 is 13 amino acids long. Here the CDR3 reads CASSLGSRYEQYF. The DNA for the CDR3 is TGCGCCAGCAGCTTGGGGAGCCGCTACGAGCAGTACTTC.

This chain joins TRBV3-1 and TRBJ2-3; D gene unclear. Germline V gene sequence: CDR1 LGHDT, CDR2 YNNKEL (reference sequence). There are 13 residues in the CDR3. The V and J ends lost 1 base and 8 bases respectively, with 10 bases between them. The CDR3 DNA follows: TGTGCCAGCAGCCAAGGAGAGACTCGTACGCAGTATTTT. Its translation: CASSQGETRTQYF.

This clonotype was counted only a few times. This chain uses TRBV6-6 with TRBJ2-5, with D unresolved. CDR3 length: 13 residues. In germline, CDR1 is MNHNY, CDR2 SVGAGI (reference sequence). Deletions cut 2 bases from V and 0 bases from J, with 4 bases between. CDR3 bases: TGTGCCAGCAGTTACGTACACCAAGAGACCCAGTACTTC. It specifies CASSYVHQETQYF.

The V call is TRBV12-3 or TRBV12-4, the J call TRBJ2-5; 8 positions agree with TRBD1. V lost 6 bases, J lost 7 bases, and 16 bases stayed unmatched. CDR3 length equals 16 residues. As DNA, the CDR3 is TGTGCCAGCAGATTGAGGACAGGGAGTAAGGCGGGGACCCAGTACTTC. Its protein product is CASRLRTGSKAGTQYF.

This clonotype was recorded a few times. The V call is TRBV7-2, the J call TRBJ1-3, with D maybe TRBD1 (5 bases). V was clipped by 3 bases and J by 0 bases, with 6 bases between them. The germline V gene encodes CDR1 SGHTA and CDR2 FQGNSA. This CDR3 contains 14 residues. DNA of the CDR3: TGTGCCAGCAGCTTCAGGGTCTCTGGAAACACCATATATTTT. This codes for CASSFRVSGNTIYF.

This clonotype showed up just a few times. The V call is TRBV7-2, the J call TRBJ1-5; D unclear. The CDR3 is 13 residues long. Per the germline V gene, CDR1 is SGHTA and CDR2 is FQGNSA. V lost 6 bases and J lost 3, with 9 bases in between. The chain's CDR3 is CASSTWVNQPQHF. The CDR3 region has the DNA TGTGCCAGCAGTACTTGGGTCAATCAGCCCCAGCATTTT.

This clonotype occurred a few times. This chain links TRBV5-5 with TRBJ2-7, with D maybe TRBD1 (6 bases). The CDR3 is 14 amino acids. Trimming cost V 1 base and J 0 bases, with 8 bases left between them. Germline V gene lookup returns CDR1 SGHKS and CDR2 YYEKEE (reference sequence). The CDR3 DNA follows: TGTGCCAGCAGCTTGCGGACAGCCTCCTACGAGCAGTACGTC. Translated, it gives CASSLRTASYEQYV.

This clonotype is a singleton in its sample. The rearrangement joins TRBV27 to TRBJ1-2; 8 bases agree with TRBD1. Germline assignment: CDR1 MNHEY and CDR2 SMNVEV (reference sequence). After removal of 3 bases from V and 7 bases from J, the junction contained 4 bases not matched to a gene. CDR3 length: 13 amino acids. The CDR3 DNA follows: TGTGCCAGCAGTTTGTCAGGGGGCTTTGGCTACACCTTC. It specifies CASSLSGGFGYTF.

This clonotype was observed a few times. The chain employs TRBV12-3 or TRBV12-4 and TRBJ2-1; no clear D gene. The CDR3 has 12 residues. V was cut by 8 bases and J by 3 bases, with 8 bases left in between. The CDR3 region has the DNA TGTGCCAGCGCCCTCGGCTACAATGAGCAGTTCTTC. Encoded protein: CASALGYNEQFF.